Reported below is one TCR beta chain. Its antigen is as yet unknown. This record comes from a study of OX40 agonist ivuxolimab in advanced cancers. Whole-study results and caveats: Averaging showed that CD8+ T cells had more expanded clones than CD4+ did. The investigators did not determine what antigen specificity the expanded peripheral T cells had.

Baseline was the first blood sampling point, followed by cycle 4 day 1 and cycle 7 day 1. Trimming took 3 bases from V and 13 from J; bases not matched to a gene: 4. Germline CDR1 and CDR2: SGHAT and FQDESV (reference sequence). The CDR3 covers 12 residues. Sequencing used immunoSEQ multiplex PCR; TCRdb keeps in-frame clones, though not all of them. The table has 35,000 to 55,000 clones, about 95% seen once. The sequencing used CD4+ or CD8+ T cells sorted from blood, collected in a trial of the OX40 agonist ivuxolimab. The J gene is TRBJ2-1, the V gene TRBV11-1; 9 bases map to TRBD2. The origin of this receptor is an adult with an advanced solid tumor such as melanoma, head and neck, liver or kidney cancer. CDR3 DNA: TGTGCCAGCAGCTTGGCGGGAGGGCCCCAGTTCTTC. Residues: CASSLAGGPQFF.